Listed here are 17 T cell receptor beta chains from one sample, sequenced in a study of blood T cell repertoires in COVID-19. Assay used: immunoSEQ multiplex PCR; TCRdb lists only in-frame clones, some missing. The table has roughly 74,000 clones, about 89% seen once. Sequenced sample: PBMCs or T cells enriched from blood (not recorded which). These receptors originate from a woman between 45 and 60 years old with acute COVID-19.

This sequence joins TRBV5-6 and TRBJ1-1; D perhaps matches TRBD1 (6 bases). CDR1 SGHDT and CDR2 YYEEEE come from the germline V gene. Deletions cut 3 bases from V and 11 bases from J, with 11 bases between. This CDR3 has 11 amino acids. The CDR3 nucleotides read TGTGCCAGCAGCTCACAGGGCCGGGCTTTCTTT. Translation gives CASSSQGRAFF.

The chain has TRBV14 and TRBJ1-6; 11 nucleotides agree with TRBD1. The CDR3 runs 14 residues. The germline V gene has CDR1 SGHDN and CDR2 FVKESK. The V segment lost 5 bases and the J segment 8 bases; nucleotides outside the gene matches: 2. CDR3 sequence: CASSLDRGHSPLHF. The CDR3 DNA reads as TGTGCCAGCAGCTTGGACAGGGGGCATTCACCCCTCCACTTT.

The CDR3 coding sequence is TGTGCCAGCAGCCCTAGCGGGGTGGCGGGCGAGCAGTACTTC. It codes for CASSPSGVAGEQYF. The rearrangement uses TRBV7-9 and TRBJ2-7; 9 nucleotides line up with TRBD2. The CDR3 runs to 14 residues. CDR1 is SEHNR, CDR2 FQNEAQ, per germline (reference sequence). The J segment lost 6 bases and the V segment lost 5 bases, leaving 8 bases of the junction unmatched.

The rearrangement joins TRBV7-8 to TRBJ1-1, with 8 bases identical to TRBD1. The CDR3 extends over 14 amino acids. Germline CDR1 SGHVS, CDR2 FQNEAQ. Trimming cost V 3 bases and J 7 bases; bases outside gene matches: 7. CDR3 bases: TGTGCCAGCAGCTTCGAACAGGGGGAGTTTGAAGCTTTCTTT. Translating gives CASSFEQGEFEAFF.

This rearrangement joins TRBV3-1 (or the pseudogene TRBV3-2) to TRBJ1-4, with 7 bases fitting TRBD1. V lost 3 bases, J lost 4 bases, and 5 bases stayed unmatched. Germline V CDR1 and CDR2: LGHDT, YNNKEL (reference sequence). The CDR3 is 15 residues long. Here the CDR3 reads CASSQTTGINEKLFF. The CDR3 DNA reads TGTGCCAGCAGCCAGACGACAGGGATTAATGAAAAACTGTTTTTT.

This rearrangement joins TRBV4-1 to TRBJ2-5, with 8 bases identical to TRBD2. Germline V gene data show CDR1 as MGHRA and CDR2 as YSYEKL. The V and J ends lost 0 bases and 2 bases, in that order; junction bases with no gene match: 8. The CDR3 contains 17 residues. As DNA, the CDR3 is TGCGCCAGCAGCCAAGAGTCAGGCGGGAGGTATCAAGAGACCCAGTACTTC. Amino acid sequence: CASSQESGGRYQETQYF.

The CDR3 sequence is CATSDEGLSYEQYF. In DNA form, the CDR3 reads TGTGCCACCAGTGATGAGGGCCTCTCCTACGAGCAGTACTTC. The chain joins TRBV24-1 to TRBJ2-7, with a weak D call TRBD2 (5 bases). V was trimmed by 3 bases and J by 0 bases, leaving 8 bases between them. CDR3 length: 14 residues. The germline V gene encodes CDR1 KGHDR and CDR2 SFDVKD.

V usage is TRBV2 and J usage is TRBJ1-2; 7 bases fit TRBD1. Trimming at V came to 1 base and at J to 4 bases, leaving 3 bases not matched to a gene. The CDR3 loop spans 14 amino acids. Germline V gene data show CDR1 as SNHLY and CDR2 as FYNNEI. The CDR3 spells CASSEDKGAYGYTF. The CDR3, as DNA: TGTGCCAGCAGTGAAGACAAGGGGGCCTATGGCTACACCTTC.

This clone was detected a few times. V and J are TRBV15 and TRBJ2-5; TRBD2 agrees at 7 bases. Germline-derived CDR1 and CDR2 are LNHNV and YYDKDF (reference sequence). The CDR3 has 14 amino acids. The V segment lost 4 bases and the J segment 5 bases; nucleotides outside the gene matches: 7. Here the CDR3 reads CATSKEPGGETQYF. As DNA, the CDR3 is TGTGCCACCAGCAAAGAGCCGGGAGGCGAGACCCAGTACTTC.

The chain couples TRBV12-3 or TRBV12-4 to TRBJ2-5, with D perhaps matching TRBD1 (5 bases). The V gene lost 4 bases and the J gene lost 2 bases, with 8 bases spanning the gap. This CDR3 has 13 residues. The DNA for the CDR3 is TGTGCCAGCAGTTCAGGGAATCAAGAGACCCAGTACTTC. It translates to CASSSGNQETQYF.

This CDR3 reads CASSGSGLIGETQYF. CDR3 DNA: TGTGCCAGCAGCGGCTCGGGACTCATCGGGGAGACCCAGTACTTC. V usage is TRBV28 and J usage is TRBJ2-5; a weak D match, TRBD2 (6 bases). The germline gives CDR1 MDHEN, CDR2 SYDVKM. V lost 6 bases and J lost 5, with 19 bases in between. The length of the CDR3 is 15 residues.

The chain combines TRBV5-4 with TRBJ1-1; D remains ambiguous. This CDR3 spans 15 amino acids. The germline V gene has CDR1 SGHNT and CDR2 YYREEE (reference sequence). V was pared by 4 bases and J by 0 bases, with 13 bases between. In nucleotides, the CDR3 is TGTGCCAGCAGCCCTACACGAGGGATGAACACTGAAGCTTTCTTT. Protein sequence: CASSPTRGMNTEAFF.

The gene calls are TRBV30 and TRBJ2-1; D is possibly TRBD2 (5 bases). This CDR3 is 14 amino acids long. Trimming removed 4 bases from V and 4 bases from J, with 14 bases in between. The germline V gene encodes CDR1 GTSNPN and CDR2 SVGIG (reference sequence). Here the CDR3 reads CAWNAGGVYNEQFF. The CDR3 DNA is TGTGCCTGGAATGCGGGCGGTGTGTACAATGAGCAGTTCTTC. Full variable domain (outside the CDR3, taken from reference TRBV30 and TRBJ2-1): SQTIHQWPATLVQPVGSPLSLECTVEGTSNPNLYWYRQAAGRGLQLLFYSVGIGQISSEVPQNLSASRPQDRQFILSSKKLLLSDSGFYLCAWNAGGVYNEQFFGPGTRLTVL.

This chain uses TRBV19 with TRBJ1-1, with D possibly TRBD1 on 6 matching bases. In germline, CDR1 is LNHDA, CDR2 SQIVND (reference sequence). Trimming took off 3 bases at V and 0 bases at J, with 8 bases between the two ends. This CDR3 is built from 14 residues. The DNA of the CDR3 is TGTGCCAGTAGTATTCGGACAGTGAACACTGAAGCTTTCTTT. Translated: CASSIRTVNTEAFF.

The chain couples TRBV19 to TRBJ2-3; D is possibly TRBD2 (5 bases). Trimming took 2 bases from V and 2 from J, leaving 11 bases between them. CDR1 and CDR2 (germline): LNHDA, SQIVND (reference sequence). CDR3 length equals 15 residues. The CDR3 nucleotides are TGTGCCAGTAGTATACCGGGGAAGGACACAGATACGCAGTATTTT. It is translated as CASSIPGKDTDTQYF.

The chain is built from TRBV3-1 (or the pseudogene TRBV3-2) and TRBJ2-7, with 7 bases that match TRBD2. Germline values: CDR1 LGHDT, CDR2 YNNKEL (reference sequence). Trimming removed 5 bases from V and 5 bases from J; junction bases left unmatched: 12. This CDR3 has 15 residues. In DNA, the CDR3 is TGTGCCAGCAGCGAGCAGTTTGGAGGGAGGGACGAGCAGTACTTC. Residues: CASSEQFGGRDEQYF.

The chain is built from TRBV5-1 and TRBJ2-5; 7 bases match TRBD2. This CDR3 contains 16 residues. Looked up from germline, CDR1 is SGHRS and CDR2 is YFSETQ. V lost 0 bases, J lost 0 bases, and 5 bases stayed unmatched. This chain's CDR3 is CASSLAGTKNQETQYF. CDR3 DNA sequence: TGCGCCAGCAGCTTGGCGGGGACTAAAAACCAAGAGACCCAGTACTTC.